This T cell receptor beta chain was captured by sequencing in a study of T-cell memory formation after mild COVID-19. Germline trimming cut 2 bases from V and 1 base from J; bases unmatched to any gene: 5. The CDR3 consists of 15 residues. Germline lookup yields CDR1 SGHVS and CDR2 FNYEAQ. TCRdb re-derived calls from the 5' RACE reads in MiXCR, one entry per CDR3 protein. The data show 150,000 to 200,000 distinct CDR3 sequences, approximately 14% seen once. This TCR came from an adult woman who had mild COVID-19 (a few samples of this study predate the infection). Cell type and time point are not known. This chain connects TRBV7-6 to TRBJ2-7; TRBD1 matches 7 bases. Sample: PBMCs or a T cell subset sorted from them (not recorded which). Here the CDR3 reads CASSLRGGGSYEQYF. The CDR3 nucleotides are TGTGCCAGCAGCTTACGAGGGGGCGGTTCCTACGAGCAGTACTTC.